Below are 12 T cell receptor beta chains sequenced from a single sample in a study of vaccination effects on CD4 cells after COVID-19 (dated by TCRdb to between 2021 and 2023). Receptor libraries were prepared by the immunoSEQ multiplex PCR assay. TCRdb limited this immuneACCESS table to in-frame rearrangements with V and J called. A share of clones is missing; checked studies link under half to unresolved V genes, and the rest is unexplained. This sample gives 30,000 to 40,000 clones in total; more than 60% of them show up just once. The ten largest clones take up approximately 22% of the sample. These receptors have no known antigen. In the ViraFEST assay, PBMC were stimulated with viral peptide pools, and antigen-specific CD4+ T cell clonotypes were then identified by expansion using TCR sequencing. After less than 13 days of culture, CD4+ T cells were isolated with the EasySep CD4+ T cell isolation kit. The absence of prior SARS-CoV-2 infection in healthy vaccine recipients was confirmed by negative nucleocapsid antibodies before and after vaccination.

Source: CD4+ T cells from PBMCs cultured with SARS-CoV-2 spike peptides, taken before COVID-19 vaccination. The sample's cell subset or site label is to be understood as: SARS-CoV-2 spike overlapping peptide pool stimulation. Receptors were obtained from a human donor who received a COVID-19 vaccine.

The chain recombines TRBV7-3 with TRBJ1-5; 8 positions agree with TRBD1. Germline loops: CDR1 SGHTA, CDR2 FQGTGA. Trimming at V came to 4 bases and at J to 5 bases, leaving 1 base not matched to a gene. CDR3 length: 13 amino acids. The CDR3 sequence is CASSSDRDQPQHF. Here the CDR3 DNA reads TGTGCCAGCAGCTCGGACAGGGATCAGCCCCAGCATTTT.

The chain has TRBV6-5 and TRBJ2-7; no definite D call. CDR1 is MNHEY and CDR2 is SVGAGI in the germline V gene. Trimming took 5 bases from V and 2 from J, leaving 13 bases between them. The CDR3 spans 14 residues. The CDR3: CASSRPTYAYEQYF. The DNA for the CDR3 is TGTGCCAGCAGTCGCCCCACGTATGCCTACGAGCAGTACTTC.

V and J are TRBV2 and TRBJ1-5, with 11 nucleotides matching TRBD1. Germline lookup yields CDR1 SNHLY and CDR2 FYNNEI. The CDR3 has 14 amino acids. Unmatched junction bases numbered 1, after V lost 6 bases and J lost 3 bases. CDR3 region: CASRDRGLNQPQHF. The CDR3 nucleotides are TGTGCCAGCAGGGACAGGGGGCTCAATCAGCCCCAGCATTTT. The full variable domain, rest sourced from reference TRBV2 and TRBJ1-5, is EPEVTQTPSHQVTQMGQEVILRCVPISNHLYFYWYRQILGQKVEFLVSFYNNEISEKSEIFDDQFSVERPDGSNFTLKIRSTKLEDSAMYFCASRDRGLNQPQHFGDGTRLSIL.

The rearrangement uses TRBV3-1 (or the pseudogene TRBV3-2) and TRBJ1-2, with TRBD1 as a possible D gene (5 bases). This CDR3 has 14 amino acids. V lost 4 bases and J 8 bases, leaving 17 bases between the germline ends. Looked up from germline, CDR1 is LGHDT and CDR2 is YNNKEL (reference sequence). As DNA, the CDR3 is TGTGCCAGCAGCCTCCAGGGCGGGGGATTAGGCTACACCTTC. Translation: CASSLQGGGLGYTF.

The chain employs TRBV10-3 and TRBJ1-1; 9 positions agree with TRBD1. The CDR3 sequence is 13 residues long. CDR1 and CDR2 from the germline V gene are ENHRY and SYGVKD. V lost 6 bases to trimming and J lost 7 bases; unmatched junction nucleotides: 6. CDR3 sequence (DNA): TGTGCCATCAGCCGCGGACAGGGGTTTGAAGCTTTCTTT. The encoded protein is CAISRGQGFEAFF.

This rearrangement joins TRBV5-4 to TRBJ2-3; no definite D call. Germline assignment: CDR1 SGHNT and CDR2 YYREEE (reference sequence). V dropped 4 bases and J dropped 2 bases, with 14 bases sitting between them. CDR3 size: 15 residues. The chain's CDR3 is CASSLQMTDTDTQYF. As DNA, the CDR3 is TGTGCCAGCAGCCTCCAAATGACGGACACAGATACGCAGTATTTT.

The rearrangement uses TRBV5-1 and TRBJ1-2; TRBD1 matches 7 bases. The junction had 7 bases not matched to a gene; V was cut back by 4 bases and J by 4 bases. The CDR3 contains 14 residues. Germline V gene sequence: CDR1 SGHRS, CDR2 YFSETQ. In DNA form, the CDR3 reads TGCGCCAGCAGCCCCGGACAGGACGCCTATGGCTACACCTTC. This encodes CASSPGQDAYGYTF. Based on the CDR3 plus reference TRBV5-1 and TRBJ1-2, the full variable domain is KAGVTQTPRYLIKTRGQQVTLSCSPISGHRSVSWYQQTPGQGLQFLFEYFSETQRNKGNFPGRFSGRQFSNSRSEMNVSTLELGDSALYLCASSPGQDAYGYTFGSGTRLTVV.

This clone was seen a few times. The chain joins TRBV30 to TRBJ1-5; possible D gene TRBD1, 5 bases. The V end was cut by 0 bases, the J end by 5 bases, with 11 bases between. CDR1 GTSNPN and CDR2 SVGIG come from the germline V gene (reference sequence). The CDR3 is 14 residues long. In DNA, the CDR3 is TGTGCCTGGAGTGTAACTTCGGGGGATCAGCCCCAGCATTTT. Protein sequence: CAWSVTSGDQPQHF.

The chain links TRBV29-1 to TRBJ2-7; TRBD1 matches 10 bases. Germline V gene lookup returns CDR1 SQVTM and CDR2 ANQGSEA. Unmatched junction bases numbered 3, after V lost 7 bases and J lost 3 bases. CDR3 length: 12 residues. The CDR3: CSAGQGGYEQYF. The CDR3 DNA reads as TGCAGCGCCGGACAGGGGGGCTACGAGCAGTACTTC.

This clone has a handful of counts. This sequence joins TRBV5-5 and TRBJ1-1, with D possibly being TRBD1 (6 bases). Germline V gene data show CDR1 as SGHKS and CDR2 as YYEKEE (reference sequence). V lost 3 bases to trimming and J lost 6 bases, with 21 bases between them. The CDR3 runs to 16 residues. CDR3 in amino acids: CASSSFTGPRRPEAFF. In DNA, the CDR3 is TGTGCCAGCAGCTCCTTTACAGGGCCCCGTAGGCCTGAAGCTTTCTTT.

This clone was detected a few times. V is TRBV5-4 and J is TRBJ2-6; 8 bases match TRBD1. CDR1 SGHNT and CDR2 YYREEE come from the germline V gene (reference sequence). The J segment lost 0 bases and the V segment lost 6 bases, leaving 14 bases of the junction unmatched. This CDR3 region has 19 residues. CDR3 in DNA: TGTGCCAGCACCGATTTAGACAGGGGCCTAACCTCTGGGGCCAACGTCCTGACTTTC. Protein product: CASTDLDRGLTSGANVLTF.

V gene TRBV4-1 combines with J gene TRBJ1-2; D is perhaps TRBD1 (6 bases). Between the trimmed V and J ends, which lost 0 bases and 5 bases, there was a span of 10 bases. CDR1 is MGHRA, CDR2 YSYEKL, per germline. This CDR3 comprises 14 residues. The CDR3 sequence: CASSQDNRAYGYTF. The CDR3 DNA is TGCGCCAGCAGCCAAGATAACAGGGCTTATGGCTACACCTTC.